A single sample is the source of the 3 T cell receptor beta chains below, sequenced in a study of T cell responses to AZD1222 COVID-19 vaccine. Assay used: immunoSEQ multiplex PCR; TCRdb lists only in-frame clones, some missing. Of about 98,000 clones in the sample, 85% to 90% are singletons; the top ten hold approximately 5.1%. Sequences were derived from peripheral blood, sampled on day 0 of AZD1222 vaccination. These receptors came from an adult in good health.

The rearrangement joins TRBV4-2 to TRBJ2-7; D gene ambiguous. The V and J ends lost 0 bases and 2 bases respectively, with 14 bases between them. CDR3 size: 16 residues. Germline values: CDR1 LGHNA, CDR2 YNFKEQ. The CDR3 region is CASSQEHSQPTYEQYF. Written as DNA, the CDR3 is TGTGCCAGCAGCCAAGAACACAGCCAGCCAACCTACGAGCAGTACTTC.

This clone came up a few times. The V call is TRBV7-9, the J call TRBJ2-1; no firm D call. V lost 5 bases to trimming and J lost 7 bases, with 9 bases between them. CDR1 is SEHNR and CDR2 is FQNEAQ in the germline V gene (reference sequence). The CDR3 has 12 residues. DNA of the CDR3: TGTGCCAGCAGCCCTGCCCCGAATGAGCAGTTCTTC. Its protein product is CASSPAPNEQFF.

About this clone: Other DNA sequences in the same sample also yield this CDR3. The chain recombines TRBV5-1 with TRBJ2-3; TRBD1 aligns across 8 bases. This CDR3 is built from 14 residues. Trimming cost V 7 bases and J 4 bases; bases outside gene matches: 8. Germline CDR1 and CDR2: SGHRS and YFSETQ. For the CDR3, the DNA is TGCGCCAGCTCCACTGGACAGGGCGCAGATACGCAGTATTTT. As protein: CASSTGQGADTQYF.